This T cell receptor (beta chain) was documented in a study of T cells after yellow fever vaccination. MiXCR, applied by TCRdb to the 5' RACE reads, yields one record per CDR3 protein. The sample has roughly 300,000 distinct CDR3 sequences, about 6.6% seen once. The germline CDR1 and CDR2 sequences are SGHRS and YFSETQ. This CDR3 contains 16 residues. V was cut by 1 base and J by 2 bases, with 15 bases left in between. This clonotype was observed a handful of times. The sample in question was PBMCs, obtained about 49 days after the first yellow fever vaccination. The origin of this receptor is a man between 18 and 35 years old who received the YFV17D yellow fever vaccine. The gene calls are TRBV5-1 and TRBJ1-2; unclear D gene. The CDR3 region has the DNA TGCGCCAGCAGCTTGAAGGTCTTTGCTGGGAACTATGGCTACACCTTC. Amino acid sequence: CASSLKVFAGNYGYTF.